The 28 T cell receptor beta chains below were found in one sample sequenced in a study of human T cells and chemical hapten exposure (dated by TCRdb to the early 2020s). During library preparation, unique molecular identifiers were attached to individual cDNA molecules so that TCRs could be counted quantitatively and reproducibly. The public sequencing data were trimmed at Q25 with fastp and processed into clonotypes with MiXCR by TCRdb, which kept only in-frame beta chains. Here each entry gathers all rows of one CDR3 protein and keeps the most common genes and DNA. The sample includes around 120,000 distinct CDR3 sequences, with roughly 8.5% observed a single time. The ten largest clones capture roughly 1.5% of the sample. Total RNA was extracted from unfractionated whole blood collected in Tempus Blood RNA tubes. The sequenced sample consisted of whole blood. Receptors originate from a human donor in good health. Some clones in this sample may be carry-over from other donors' samples. Donor details come from another sample of the same person, matched by shared clones.

This clonotype has only a few counts. The V and J genes are TRBV3-1 and TRBJ2-7; maybe TRBD1 (5 bases). The V gene lost 4 bases and the J gene lost 1 base, with 14 bases spanning the gap. Germline V CDR1 and CDR2: LGHDT, YNNKEL (reference sequence). The CDR3 is 15 residues long. CDR3 protein: CASSPRGLFSYEQYF. CDR3 DNA: TGTGCCAGCAGCCCAAGGGGATTATTTTCCTACGAGCAGTACTTC.

The genes are TRBV7-2 and TRBJ2-5; the match to TRBD2 covers 8 bases. The CDR3 loop spans 16 amino acids. Trimming took 0 bases from V and 4 from J; bases not matched to a gene: 7. Germline V CDR1 and CDR2: SGHTA, FQGNSA. CDR3 in amino acids: CASSLARAGVGETQYF. Here the CDR3 DNA reads TGTGCCAGCAGCTTAGCGCGAGCGGGGGTTGGAGAGACCCAGTACTTC.

The V and J genes are TRBV7-2 and TRBJ2-7; D may be TRBD1 or TRBD2 (5 bases each). The CDR3 is 14 amino acids. Trimming stripped 2 bases from V and 5 bases from J, with 13 bases between. CDR1 SGHTA and CDR2 FQGNSA come from the germline V gene. CDR3 region: CASSLLGTADEQYF. The CDR3 DNA reads TGTGCCAGCAGCTTACTGGGGACCGCCGACGAGCAGTACTTC. The whole variable domain, remainder taken from reference TRBV7-2 and TRBJ2-7, is GAGVSQSPSNKVTEKGKDVELRCDPISGHTALYWYRQSLGQGLEFLIYFQGNSAPDKSGLPSDRFSAERTGGSVSTLTIQRTQQEDSAVYLCASSLLGTADEQYFGPGTRLTVT.

This clonotype was found many times. This rearrangement joins TRBV5-1 to TRBJ2-3; 8 nucleotides match TRBD2. Germline V gene data show CDR1 as SGHRS and CDR2 as YFSETQ. The CDR3 has 17 residues. V dropped 0 bases and J dropped 2; count of bases not matched to a gene: 8. CDR3 region: CASSLAIVSGVTDTQYF. CDR3 nucleotide sequence: TGCGCCAGCAGCTTGGCCATTGTTAGCGGGGTCACAGATACGCAGTATTTT. Supplemented by reference TRBV5-1 and TRBJ2-3, the full variable domain reads KAGVTQTPRYLIKTRGQQVTLSCSPISGHRSVSWYQQTPGQGLQFLFEYFSETQRNKGNFPGRFSGRQFSNSRSEMNVSTLELGDSALYLCASSLAIVSGVTDTQYFGPGTRLTVL.

V usage is TRBV6-1 and J usage is TRBJ2-2; D is possibly TRBD2 (5 bases). V was cut by 6 bases and J by 4 bases, with 18 bases left in between. CDR1 and CDR2 from the germline V gene are MNHNS and SASEGT. This CDR3 is built from 16 residues. CDR3: CASSPYGSAGTGELFF. The CDR3, as DNA: TGTGCCAGCAGCCCGTACGGCTCGGCGGGCACCGGGGAGCTGTTTTTT.

There are many counts of this clonotype. CDR3 bases: TGTGCCAGCAGCTTAGGGGGGGGAATCTCACCCCTCCACTTT. Its protein is CASSLGGGISPLHF. The chain employs TRBV7-2 and TRBJ1-6; TRBD1 is a possible D gene (5 bases). The V end lost 1 base, the J end lost 10 bases, and 11 bases lay between the germline ends. CDR3 length: 14 amino acids. Germline loops: CDR1 SGHTA, CDR2 FQGNSA.

J is TRBJ2-6 and V is TRBV27; D call uncertain. The germline CDR1 and CDR2 sequences are MNHEY and SMNVEV (reference sequence). The CDR3 spans 15 residues. Trimming took off 5 bases at V and 1 base at J, with 9 bases between the two ends. The CDR3 sequence: CASSGLSSGANVLTF. The CDR3 DNA reads as TGTGCCAGCAGTGGCTTATCTTCTGGGGCCAACGTCCTGACTTTC. The variable domain in full, completed from reference TRBV27 and TRBJ2-6, reads EAQVTQNPRYLITVTGKKLTVTCSQNMNHEYMSWYRQDPGLGLRQIYYSMNVEVTDKGDVPEGYKVSRKEKRNFPLILESPSPNQTSLYFCASSGLSSGANVLTFGAGSRLTVL.

At least ten counts were recorded for this clonotype. The chain recombines TRBV6-1 with TRBJ1-5; D remains ambiguous. Germline V lookup: CDR1 MNHNS, CDR2 SASEGT. Deletions cut 5 bases from V and 2 bases from J, with 7 bases between. The CDR3 length is 13 residues. The CDR3 DNA reads TGTGCCAGCAGTCCCCCAGGCAATCAGCCCCAGCATTTT. Its protein product is CASSPPGNQPQHF.

This clonotype has ten or more counts. The chain recombines TRBV19 with TRBJ1-1, with a tentative D call TRBD1 (6 bases). This CDR3 has 14 amino acids. V dropped 8 bases and J dropped 2 bases, with 15 bases sitting between them. Germline-derived CDR1 and CDR2 are LNHDA and SQIVND (reference sequence). The CDR3 loop is CASRIGQINTEAFF. In DNA, the CDR3 is TGTGCCAGTCGAATTGGACAGATTAACACTGAAGCTTTCTTT.

The rearrangement joins TRBV20-1 to TRBJ2-7; TRBD1 matches 9 bases. With 4 bases clipped from V and 2 bases from J, the junction kept 6 bases outside the gene matches. Germline V lookup: CDR1 DFQATT, CDR2 SNEGSKA (reference sequence). This CDR3 is built from 14 residues. The CDR3 sequence: CSAKPGQGPYEQYF. The DNA of the CDR3 is TGCAGTGCTAAACCGGGACAGGGACCCTACGAGCAGTACTTC.

This clonotype was counted at least ten times. This chain uses TRBV6-6 with TRBJ1-6, with unresolved D. V lost 6 bases to trimming and J lost 7 bases, with 16 bases between them. This CDR3 is built from 15 residues. Germline V gives CDR1 MNHNY, CDR2 SVGAGI (reference sequence). CDR3 residues: CASSPPTGRNSPLHF. The CDR3 DNA is TGTGCCAGCAGCCCACCCACCGGTCGGAATTCACCCCTCCACTTT.

This clonotype has ten or more counts. The V and J genes are TRBV5-1 and TRBJ2-1, with D possibly matching TRBD2 (6 bases). Germline CDR1 and CDR2: SGHRS and YFSETQ. The CDR3 has 16 amino acids. Trimming took off 4 bases at V and 0 bases at J, with 14 bases between the two ends. The CDR3 region has the DNA TGCGCCAGCAGCGCGGGGCGCGCAAGCTCCTACAATGAGCAGTTCTTC. Translated, it gives CASSAGRASSYNEQFF.

The rearrangement joins TRBV29-1 to TRBJ2-2; D is undetermined. Trimming shortened V by 4 bases and J by 7 bases, and 7 bases separated the two germline ends. The CDR3 length is 11 residues. Germline CDR1 SQVTM, CDR2 ANQGSEA. The CDR3 DNA reads TGCAGCGTTGTTGCGCACGGGGAGCTGTTTTTT. Translating gives CSVVAHGELFF.

Ten or more counts support this clonotype. CDR3 in DNA: TGTGCCAGCAGTCCGACAGGGGCAGATTCACCCCTCCACTTT. It yields the protein CASSPTGADSPLHF. The gene calls are TRBV28 and TRBJ1-6; 8 nucleotides line up with TRBD1. The J segment lost 8 bases and the V segment lost 5 bases, leaving 5 bases of the junction unmatched. The CDR3 has 14 residues. CDR1 MDHEN and CDR2 SYDVKM come from the germline V gene.

This clonotype appeared a few times. The V and J genes are TRBV12-3 or TRBV12-4 and TRBJ2-7; 8 bases agree with TRBD1. Unmatched junction bases numbered 8, after V lost 3 bases and J lost 7 bases. CDR3 length equals 14 residues. As DNA, the CDR3 is TGTGCCAGCAGTTTTGGCAGGGGGCGTCAGGAGCAGTACTTC. This encodes CASSFGRGRQEQYF.

V is TRBV11-1 and J is TRBJ2-5, with a weak D call TRBD2 (6 bases). The ends were cut back, 1 base at V and 3 bases at J, with 9 bases in the middle. In germline, CDR1 is SGHAT, CDR2 FQDESV (reference sequence). The CDR3 spans 14 residues. The CDR3 nucleotides are TGTGCCAGCAGCTTAGGAGGAGGGAAAGAGACCCAGTACTTC. It translates to CASSLGGGKETQYF.

This clonotype was found many times. The J gene is TRBJ2-7, the V gene TRBV6-2 or TRBV6-3; the D gene is possibly TRBD2 (5 bases). Per germline, CDR1 MNHEY and CDR2 SVGEGT. V was cut by 6 bases and J by 1 base, with 22 bases left in between. The CDR3 consists of 17 residues. This CDR3 is CASRPLPQTGISYEQYF. The CDR3 nucleotides read TGTGCCAGCAGACCCCTGCCCCAGACCGGGATTTCCTACGAGCAGTACTTC.

This clonotype was seen only a few times. The chain employs TRBV9 and TRBJ2-5; the D gene is possibly TRBD2 (5 bases). Trimming removed 0 bases from V and 1 base from J, with 10 bases in between. In germline, CDR1 is SGDLS, CDR2 YYNGEE. The CDR3 runs to 15 residues. Written as DNA, the CDR3 is TGTGCCAGCAGCGTAGATGGAGGCTTCCAAGAGACCCAGTACTTC. This encodes CASSVDGGFQETQYF.

This chain links TRBV27 with TRBJ1-2, with a weak D call TRBD1 (6 bases). The CDR3 consists of 14 residues. Germline assignment: CDR1 MNHEY and CDR2 SMNVEV (reference sequence). V was pared by 4 bases and J by 7 bases, with 16 bases between. CDR3 DNA: TGTGCCAGCAGTTCACCCGGACAGTCCAGTGGCTACACCTTC. Translation: CASSSPGQSSGYTF.

In this sample, this clonotype turned up many times. The chain combines TRBV4-1 with TRBJ1-2, with D perhaps TRBD1 (6 bases). Trimming left V 2 bases short and J 0 bases short, with 13 bases between. Germline V gene data show CDR1 as MGHRA and CDR2 as YSYEKL. This CDR3 is 16 amino acids long. CDR3 protein: CASSQIRGQTNYGYTF. The DNA of the CDR3 is TGCGCCAGCAGCCAAATCAGGGGCCAAACTAACTATGGCTACACCTTC.

This clonotype has a count of ten or more. The V and J genes are TRBV12-5 and TRBJ1-1, with D possibly matching TRBD1 (6 bases). Trimming shortened V by 7 bases and J by 0 bases, and 12 bases separated the two germline ends. CDR1 LGHNT and CDR2 FRNRAP come from the germline V gene. There are 14 residues in the CDR3. The CDR3 DNA sequence: TGTGCTAGTGCCTGGGGGACAATGAACACTGAAGCTTTCTTT. Its protein product is CASAWGTMNTEAFF.

The table lists this clonotype with a few counts. In nucleotides, the CDR3 is TGCAGCGTTTCAGGGGGTAGCGTCACCGGGGAGCTGTTTTTT. It codes for CSVSGGSVTGELFF. The rearrangement links TRBV29-1 to TRBJ2-2; 7 bases match TRBD1. The CDR3 loop spans 14 amino acids. Trimming cost V 5 bases and J 4 bases; bases outside gene matches: 7. Germline assignment: CDR1 SQVTM and CDR2 ANQGSEA.

The gene calls are TRBV27 and TRBJ2-6; weak D call: TRBD2 (6 bases). Germline V CDR1 and CDR2: MNHEY, SMNVEV (reference sequence). V lost 7 bases to trimming and J lost 0 bases, with 13 bases between them. The CDR3 loop spans 16 amino acids. The CDR3 region is CASTGGTYSGANVLTF. The CDR3, as DNA: TGTGCCAGCACTGGAGGGACCTACTCTGGGGCCAACGTCCTGACTTTC.

This clonotype came up a few times. This rearrangement joins TRBV6-2 or TRBV6-3 to TRBJ2-1; possible D gene TRBD2, 6 bases. Germline lookup yields CDR1 MNHEY and CDR2 SVGEGT. Trimming took off 0 bases at V and 0 bases at J, with 12 bases between the two ends. CDR3 length: 17 residues. The CDR3 DNA sequence: TGTGCCAGCAGTTACTCGACCGGGAGAAGCTCCTACAATGAGCAGTTCTTC. Protein sequence: CASSYSTGRSSYNEQFF.

This clonotype was seen many times. This chain joins TRBV7-2 and TRBJ2-5; no clear D. V lost 1 base and J lost 5, with 11 bases in between. Germline CDR1 is SGHTA and CDR2 is FQGNSA. This CDR3 region has 14 residues. CDR3 nucleotides: TGTGCCAGCAGCTTAGGCTGGGGTCGGGAGACCCAGTACTTC. It codes for CASSLGWGRETQYF.

The chain recombines TRBV29-1 with TRBJ1-1; D is unclear. With 3 bases removed from V and 5 bases from J, the gap between germline ends came to 10 bases. Per germline, CDR1 SQVTM and CDR2 ANQGSEA. The CDR3 consists of 12 residues. CDR3 coding DNA: TGCAGCGTTGACGGGCAGCTTACTGAAGCTTTCTTT. Protein: CSVDGQLTEAFF.

This clonotype came up a few times. The chain combines TRBV7-2 with TRBJ2-7, with D maybe TRBD1 (6 bases). The germline CDR1 and CDR2 sequences are SGHTA and FQGNSA. The CDR3 covers 15 residues. Trimming stripped 4 bases from V and 6 bases from J, with 19 bases between. CDR3 protein: CASSSRQDSLGEQYF. CDR3 nucleotide sequence: TGTGCCAGCAGCTCTAGACAGGACTCTTTAGGCGAGCAGTACTTC.

This clonotype was picked up a small number of times. The chain combines TRBV20-1 with TRBJ2-7; D ambiguous. CDR3 length: 13 amino acids. Germline CDR1 DFQATT, CDR2 SNEGSKA (reference sequence). Trimming took 0 bases from V and 2 from J, leaving 8 bases between them. DNA of the CDR3: TGCAGTGCTAGAGATCTGACTGCCTACGAGCAGTACTTC. It yields the protein CSARDLTAYEQYF.